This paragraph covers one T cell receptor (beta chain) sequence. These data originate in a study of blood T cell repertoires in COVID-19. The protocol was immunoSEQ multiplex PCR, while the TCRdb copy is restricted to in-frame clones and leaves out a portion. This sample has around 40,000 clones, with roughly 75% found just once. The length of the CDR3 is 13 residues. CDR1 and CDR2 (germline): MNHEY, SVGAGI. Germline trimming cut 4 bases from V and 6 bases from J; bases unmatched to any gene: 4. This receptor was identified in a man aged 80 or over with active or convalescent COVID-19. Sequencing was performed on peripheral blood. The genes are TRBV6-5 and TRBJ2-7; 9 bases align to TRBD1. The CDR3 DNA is TGTGCCAGCAGTTGGGACAGGGAAAGCGAGCAGTACTTC. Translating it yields CASSWDRESEQYF.